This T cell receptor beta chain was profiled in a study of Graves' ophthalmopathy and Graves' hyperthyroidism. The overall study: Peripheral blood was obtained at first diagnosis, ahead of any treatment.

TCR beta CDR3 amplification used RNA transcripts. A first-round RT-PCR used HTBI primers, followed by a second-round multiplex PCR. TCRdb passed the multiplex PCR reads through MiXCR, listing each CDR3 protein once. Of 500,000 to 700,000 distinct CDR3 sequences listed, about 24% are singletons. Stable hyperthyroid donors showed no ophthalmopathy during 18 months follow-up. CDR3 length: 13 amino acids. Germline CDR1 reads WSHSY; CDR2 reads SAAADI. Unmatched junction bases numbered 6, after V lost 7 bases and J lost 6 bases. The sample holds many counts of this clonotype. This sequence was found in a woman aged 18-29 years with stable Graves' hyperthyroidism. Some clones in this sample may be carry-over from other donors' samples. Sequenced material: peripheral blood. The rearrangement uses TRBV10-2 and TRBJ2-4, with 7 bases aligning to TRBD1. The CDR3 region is CASTGQVGNIQYF. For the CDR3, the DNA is TGCGCCAGCACTGGACAGGTGGGAAACATTCAGTACTTC.